Sequencing of this T cell receptor beta chain was carried out in a study of CD8 T cells in ankylosing spondylitis. The study, taken as a whole, reports: Past research had described some motif variants in reactive arthritis synovial fluid and blood. Clones tied to disease were said to be significantly enriched in matched ankylosing spondylitis synovial fluid. It appeared that ankylosing spondylitis blood was characterized by a TCR beta motif of seven or eight highly homologous variants.

Notes on this clonotype: Its antigen is unknown. The missing conserved phenylalanine or tryptophan at the end of this CDR3 makes a read error likely.

Library preparation for TCR beta used quantitative 5'-RACE with molecular barcodes. TCRdb reanalysed the 5' RACE reads using MiXCR and keeps one entry per CDR3 protein. The sample carries 130,000 or so distinct CDR3 sequences, approximately 17% recorded once. This TCR came from a male donor with ankylosing spondylitis. Input material: blood, either unsorted or a sorted T cell fraction (not recorded which).

The CDR3 spells CSVGQGVVTDTQYY. CDR3 bases: TGCAGCGTTGGCCAGGGGGTGGTCACAGATACGCAGTATTAT. The rearrangement joins TRBV29-1 to TRBJ2-3, with 7 bases identical to TRBD1. CDR1 and CDR2 from the germline V gene are SQVTM and ANQGSEA. The CDR3 is made up of 14 amino acids. V dropped 4 bases and J dropped 2; count of bases not matched to a gene: 6.